This T cell receptor beta chain originates from a study of cytomegalovirus exposure and HLA in healthy donors. Study-wide points: Later, an analysis found that TCR clusters from the first cohort tended to co-occur in the 110 or so validation repertoires. Cytomegalovirus-associated TCR beta chains were listed, numbering more than 150. For most TCR sequences rarity was the rule, although some public TCRs occurred in many donors.

The donors were in the approximately 130-subject validation cohort, distinct from the 666-subject first cohort. Germline V lookup: CDR1 ENHRY, CDR2 SYGVKD. This CDR3 comprises 14 residues. V lost 7 bases and J lost 3; bases outside the gene matches: 6. Measured with immunoSEQ multiplex PCR; TCRdb has only the in-frame clones, and not every one. The sample shows some 170,000 clones, around 85% of them seen only once. Of note for this clone: Its target is unknown.

The chain is built from TRBV10-3 and TRBJ1-1; TRBD1 matches 9 bases. The sequence was collected from a woman aged 25 to 39 in good health and CMV-seronegative. The source material was PBMCs. The CDR3 reads CAITRDRVYTEAFF. The DNA of the CDR3 is TGTGCCATCACCCGGGACAGGGTATACACTGAAGCTTTCTTT.